These 29 T cell receptor beta chains were all obtained from the same sample, sequenced in a study of T cells in Graves' hyperthyroidism and ophthalmopathy. TCR beta CDR3 sequences were amplified from RNA transcripts. Carried out on the TCR CDR3, a first-round RT-PCR used the HTBI primer set. TCRdb analysed the multiplex PCR reads with MiXCR anew, one entry per CDR3 protein. Found here are some 400,000 distinct CDR3 sequences, about 14% of them singletons; the top ten hold approximately 9.9%. Sequenced sample: blood. The receptors here all came from a woman in her sixties with Graves' hyperthyroidism.

A word on this clonotype: This may come from a read error, since a much larger clone is one base off. Likely a read error: the CDR3 ends without its conserved phenylalanine or tryptophan. The rearrangement joins TRBV10-3 to TRBJ2-2; 11 bases align to TRBD2. The CDR3 runs to 15 residues. Germline CDR1 and CDR2: ENHRY and SYGVKD. Trimming removed 6 bases from V and 4 bases from J; junction bases left unmatched: 4. CDR3 region: CAIRTGTSGTGELFS. In DNA, the CDR3 is TGTGCCATCAGAACCGGGACTAGCGGCACCGGGGAGCTGTTTTCT.

This clonotype was seen at least ten times. The V gene is TRBV7-9, the J gene TRBJ2-3, with unresolved D. CDR1 SEHNR and CDR2 FQNEAQ come from the germline V gene (reference sequence). The CDR3 has 14 amino acids. V lost 5 bases, J lost 3 bases, and 12 bases lay in between. The CDR3 region is CASSATLPTDTQYF. As DNA, the CDR3 is TGTGCCAGCAGCGCGACACTTCCAACAGATACGCAGTATTTT. Full variable domain (missing parts from reference TRBV7-9 and TRBJ2-3): DTGVSQNPRHKITKRGQNVTFRCDPISEHNRLYWYRQTLGQGPEFLTYFQNEAQLEKSRLLSDRFSAERPKGSFSTLEIQRTEQGDSAMYLCASSATLPTDTQYFGPGTRLTVL.

The V call is TRBV24-1, the J call TRBJ1-2; 7 bases match TRBD1. Germline trimming cut 2 bases from V and 4 bases from J; bases unmatched to any gene: 15. The CDR3 is 18 amino acids. Germline CDR1 and CDR2: KGHDR and SFDVKD. CDR3 in DNA: TGTGCCACCAGTGATTCCGGACAGGAAAGAGGTTTTCGCTATGGCTACACCTTC. Residues: CATSDSGQERGFRYGYTF.

This clonotype has at least ten counts. V gene TRBV12-3 or TRBV12-4 combines with J gene TRBJ2-4; no firm D call. Trimming removed 2 bases at V and 1 base at J, with 15 bases between. CDR3 length: 17 amino acids. CDR3 protein: CASSLPRRLSAKNIQYF. CDR3 coding DNA: TGTGCCAGCAGTTTACCCCGTAGGTTGTCGGCCAAAAACATTCAGTACTTC.

With regard to this clonotype: This may be a read error: a much more frequent sequence differs by one nucleotide. The chain couples TRBV28 to TRBJ2-2; D may match TRBD1 or TRBD2 (6 bases each). CDR1 MDHEN and CDR2 SYDVKM come from the germline V gene. The CDR3 loop spans 13 amino acids. CDR3 DNA: TGTGCCGCAGGGGACTCGAACACCGGGGAGCCGTTTTTT. Translating it yields CAAGDSNTGEPFF.

This clonotype has a count of ten or more. This rearrangement joins TRBV2 to TRBJ2-1; D is perhaps TRBD2 (6 bases). The CDR3 loop spans 13 amino acids. Per the germline V gene, CDR1 is SNHLY and CDR2 is FYNNEI. Trimming took off 9 bases at V and 12 bases at J, with 21 bases between the two ends. The CDR3 sequence: CASRSLWGLGQFF. In DNA, the CDR3 is TGTGCCAGTCGGTCTTTGTGGGGACTTGGGCAGTTCTTC.

The chain recombines TRBV4-1 with TRBJ2-6, with no clear D. With 5 bases removed from V and 1 base from J, the gap between germline ends came to 12 bases. The length of the CDR3 is 16 residues. Germline assignment: CDR1 MGHRA and CDR2 YSYEKL. The CDR3 DNA sequence: TGCGCCAGCAGCGGTGGGAAATTATCTGGGGCCAACGTCCTGACTTTC. Protein product: CASSGGKLSGANVLTF.

This clonotype has at least ten counts. The rearrangement joins TRBV28 to TRBJ2-7, with D maybe TRBD2 (5 bases). The V gene lost 3 bases and the J gene lost 2 bases, with 11 bases spanning the gap. The CDR3 sequence is 14 residues long. Germline loops: CDR1 MDHEN, CDR2 SYDVKM. CDR3 residues: CASSFLREPYEQYF. The DNA for the CDR3 is TGTGCCAGCAGTTTTTTGAGGGAACCCTACGAGCAGTACTTC. Combining the CDR3 with reference TRBV28 and TRBJ2-7 gives the whole variable domain DVKVTQSSRYLVKRTGEKVFLECVQDMDHENMFWYRQDPGLGLRLIYFSYDVKMKEKGDIPEGYSVSREKKERFSLILESASTNQTSMYLCASSFLREPYEQYFGPGTRLTVT.

There are many counts of this clonotype. This rearrangement joins TRBV12-3 or TRBV12-4 to TRBJ2-7; 9 bases are a match to TRBD2. V was pared by 6 bases and J by 0 bases, with 6 bases of the junction left unmatched. The CDR3 runs 15 residues. In nucleotides, the CDR3 is TGTGCCAGCAGCATGGGACTAGCCCCCTCCTACGAGCAGTACTTC. Amino acid sequence: CASSMGLAPSYEQYF.

This clonotype was observed a few times. This chain links TRBV19 with TRBJ1-5; maybe TRBD1 (6 bases). V lost 1 base and J 5 bases, leaving 12 bases between the germline ends. The germline CDR1 and CDR2 sequences are LNHDA and SQIVND (reference sequence). This CDR3 contains 15 residues. The CDR3 bases are TGTGCCAGTAGTATAGGATCAGGGGCGGATCAGCCCCAGCATTTT. It yields the protein CASSIGSGADQPQHF. The entire variable domain, with the rest obtained from reference TRBV19 and TRBJ1-5, is as follows: DGGITQSPKYLFRKEGQNVTLSCEQNLNHDAMYWYRQDPGQGLRLIYYSQIVNDFQKGDIAEGYSVSREKKESFPLTVTSAQKNPTAFYLCASSIGSGADQPQHFGDGTRLSIL.

With regard to this clonotype: A much larger clone differs by one base, so this may be a read error. J is TRBJ1-1 and V is TRBV18; D call uncertain. From germline, CDR1 is KGHSH and CDR2 LQKENI. This CDR3 region has 17 residues. The V gene lost 0 bases and the J gene lost 1 base, with 15 bases spanning the gap. CDR3: CASSPPQRLHTNTEAFF. The CDR3 nucleotides are TGTGCCAGCTCACCACCCCAACGGCTACACACGAACACTGAAGCTTTCTTT.

In its sample, this clonotype was seen many times. The CDR3, as DNA: TGTGCCAGCAGGGGGACAGGGCGCTCTGGAAACACCATATATTTT. It yields the protein CASRGTGRSGNTIYF. The chain carries TRBV2 and TRBJ1-3; 9 positions agree with TRBD1. Per germline, CDR1 SNHLY and CDR2 FYNNEI. Trimming took 6 bases from V and 0 from J; bases not matched to a gene: 3. The CDR3 loop spans 15 amino acids.

About this clonotype: A read error may be the cause here, since a much bigger clone is one base away. The chain recombines TRBV18 with TRBJ2-3; no clear D gene. The germline CDR1 and CDR2 sequences are KGHSH and LQKENI. The CDR3 is made up of 12 amino acids. V was trimmed by 8 bases and J by 0 bases, leaving 6 bases between them. The CDR3 sequence: CASPHSTDTQYF. For the CDR3, the DNA is TGTGCCAGCCCACATAGCACAGATACGCAGTATTTT.

As concerns this clonotype: Its ends do not fully match the called genes, so a read error is possible. The rearrangement links TRBV20-1 to TRBJ2-1; perhaps D is TRBD1 or TRBD2 (6 bases each). The CDR3 is 15 amino acids. The germline V gene has CDR1 DFQATT and CDR2 SNEGSKA (reference sequence). The CDR3 DNA is TGCAGTGCTAGAGGGGGGCGGGGCTCCTACACTGAGCAGTTCTTC. This sequence encodes CSARGGRGSYTEQFF.

Regarding this clonotype: One end of the junction is discordant with germline, which a read error may explain. The V and J genes are TRBV10-3 and TRBJ2-7, with 16 bases fitting TRBD2. Germline lookup yields CDR1 ENHRY and CDR2 SYGVKD. There are 20 residues in the CDR3. The CDR3: CATSESGLAGGGLSGYEQYF. CDR3 DNA sequence: TGTGCCACCAGTGAGTCGGGACTAGCGGGAGGGGGCTTATCCGGGTACGAGCAGTACTTC.

This clonotype was recorded many times. This chain uses TRBV11-2 with TRBJ1-2; D not certain. CDR3 length equals 15 residues. CDR1 is SGHAT, CDR2 FQNNGV, per germline. With 5 bases removed from V and 8 bases from J, the gap between germline ends came to 21 bases. The CDR3 coding sequence is TGTGCCAGCAGCCCTATGCTGGCTACCCTAGGCGGCTACACCTTC. Its translation: CASSPMLATLGGYTF.

This clonotype has only a few counts. V and J are TRBV20-1 and TRBJ2-1; D is perhaps TRBD2 (6 bases). Trimming stripped 0 bases from V and 4 bases from J, with 19 bases between. CDR3 size: 17 residues. Germline values: CDR1 DFQATT, CDR2 SNEGSKA (reference sequence). DNA of the CDR3: TGCAGTGCTAGAGATAGACGGGGCGGGACTCCTTACAATGAGCAGTTCTTC. This encodes CSARDRRGGTPYNEQFF.

The rearrangement uses TRBV6-1 and TRBJ1-2, with 7 nucleotides matching TRBD1. With 7 bases clipped from V and 9 bases from J, the junction kept 8 bases outside the gene matches. This CDR3 is 12 amino acids long. Germline V gene lookup returns CDR1 MNHNS and CDR2 SASEGT. The DNA of the CDR3 is TGTGCCAGCACCAAAGAAGGGGGCAGCTACACCTTC. This sequence encodes CASTKEGGSYTF.

This clonotype showed up just a few times. The chain joins TRBV5-5 to TRBJ1-1, with 8 nucleotides matching TRBD1. V lost 3 bases and J lost 6; bases outside the gene matches: 13. CDR1 and CDR2 from the germline V gene are SGHKS and YYEKEE (reference sequence). The CDR3 loop spans 16 amino acids. The CDR3 nucleotides read TGTGCCAGCAGCTACTATTCAGGGGGCGCAGTCCCTGAAGCTTTCTTT. Its protein product is CASSYYSGGAVPEAFF.

This clonotype was detected ten times or more. The V and J genes are TRBV11-3 and TRBJ2-1, with D perhaps TRBD1 (7 bases). Germline V gene data show CDR1 as SGHNT and CDR2 as YENEEA. CDR3 length: 15 amino acids. V gave up 5 bases and J gave up 6 bases, with 17 bases separating them. CDR3: CASSPGAGQSNEQFF. In DNA form, the CDR3 reads TGTGCCAGCAGCCCTGGGGCGGGACAGTCCAATGAGCAGTTCTTC.

This clonotype has a handful of counts. The J gene is TRBJ2-1, the V gene TRBV12-3 or TRBV12-4, with 8 bases lining up with TRBD1. The V and J ends lost 5 bases and 8 bases, in that order; junction bases with no gene match: 11. The CDR3 consists of 15 residues. Here the CDR3 DNA reads TGTGCCAGCAGTGATGACAGGGGTGGAGCGGATGAGCAGTTCTTC. This codes for CASSDDRGGADEQFF.

This clonotype was observed a handful of times. The chain employs TRBV4-1 and TRBJ2-7, with D maybe TRBD2 (7 bases). The CDR3 is 16 amino acids. In germline, CDR1 is MGHRA, CDR2 YSYEKL. Trimming cost V 3 bases and J 0 bases, with 15 bases left between them. CDR3 nucleotides: TGCGCCAGCAGCCAGGGGGGGACATTGAGCTCCTACGAGCAGTACTTC. Encoded protein: CASSQGGTLSSYEQYF.

This clonotype turned up a few times. The chain joins TRBV12-3 or TRBV12-4 to TRBJ2-1, with TRBD2 matching 10 bases. The CDR3 length is 17 residues. J lost 3 bases, V lost 3 bases, and 8 bases had no gene match. The CDR3, as DNA: TGTGCCAGCAGTTTTTCCGGGACTAGCGACTACTACAATGAGCAGTTCTTC. Protein: CASSFSGTSDYYNEQFF.

In regard to this clonotype: A much larger clone differs from this one at a single base, so this may be a read error. V gene TRBV18 combines with J gene TRBJ2-7, with D possibly TRBD1 on 5 matching bases. Germline CDR1 and CDR2: KGHSH and LQKENI. Trimming took 4 bases from V and 4 from J, leaving 23 bases between them. This CDR3 contains 17 residues. This CDR3 reads CASSRNAQGTGQYEQYF. The CDR3 DNA follows: TGTGCCAGCTCACGCAACGCCCAGGGAACCGGCCAGTACGAGCAGTACTTC.

The chain has TRBV25-1 and TRBJ2-7, with 8 bases lining up with TRBD1. With 6 bases clipped from V and 3 bases from J, the junction kept 10 bases outside the gene matches. This CDR3 region has 15 residues. Germline CDR1 MGHDK, CDR2 SYGVNS. The CDR3 nucleotides are TGTGCCAGCAGGCCCCGGACAGGGCGGGACTACGAGCAGTACTTC. This encodes CASRPRTGRDYEQYF.

This clonotype came up a few times. The J gene is TRBJ1-3, the V gene TRBV5-1; tentatively, D is TRBD1 (6 bases). V lost 2 bases and J 3 bases, leaving 18 bases between the germline ends. This CDR3 comprises 17 residues. Germline CDR1 reads SGHRS; CDR2 reads YFSETQ. In DNA, the CDR3 is TGCGCCAGCAGCTTAACCCCGGGGGGGGCGCGTGGAAACACCATATATTTT. Amino acids: CASSLTPGGARGNTIYF.

At least ten counts were recorded for this clonotype. This chain links TRBV18 with TRBJ2-3; D call uncertain. The ends were cut back, 2 bases at V and 2 bases at J, with 2 bases in the middle. Per the germline V gene, CDR1 is KGHSH and CDR2 is LQKENI. The CDR3 is 12 amino acids. CDR3 in DNA: TGTGCCAGCTCACCATACACAGATACGCAGTATTTT. It yields the protein CASSPYTDTQYF.

This clonotype was counted many times. The J gene is TRBJ2-2, the V gene TRBV7-2; TRBD2 agrees at 9 bases. V lost 8 bases to trimming and J lost 6 bases; unmatched junction nucleotides: 10. From germline, CDR1 is SGHTA and CDR2 FQGNSA. CDR3 length equals 15 residues. In nucleotides, the CDR3 is TGTGCCAGCGGTTTACTAGCGGGCTTGTCCGGGGAGCTGTTTTTT. Translation gives CASGLLAGLSGELFF.

This clonotype was recorded at least ten times. The rearrangement links TRBV12-3 or TRBV12-4 to TRBJ2-7, with 10 bases lining up with TRBD2. The CDR3 is 14 amino acids. V shed 6 bases and J 5 bases; nucleotides not matched to a gene: 7. CDR3 residues: CASSSLAGANEQYF. The CDR3 bases are TGTGCCAGCAGCTCGCTAGCGGGAGCGAACGAGCAGTACTTC.